The 27 T cell receptor beta chains presented below share a single source sample, sequenced in a study of monozygotic twins with inflammatory bowel disease. TCRdb reprocessed the 5' RACE reads and reports one entry per CDR3 protein, with no DNA. Listed are some 400,000 distinct CDR3 sequences; around 2.4% falls within the top ten. The source material was blood. The receptor set was obtained from a human donor with ulcerative colitis or Crohn's disease, or a healthy co-twin of an affected twin (not recorded which).

The rearrangement links TRBV9 to TRBJ1-1; the D call of TRBD1 rests on TCRdb alone, since no DNA is present to check it. Germline CDR1 SGDLS, CDR2 YYNGEE. This CDR3 region has 15 residues. CDR3 sequence: CASSVVGQGASEAFF.

The chain employs TRBV7-8 and TRBJ1-5. The CDR3 covers 12 residues. Germline lookup yields CDR1 SGHVS and CDR2 FQNEAQ. The CDR3 is CASRLGGEPQHF. The full variable domain, completed using reference TRBV7-8 and TRBJ1-5, is GAGVSQSPRYKVAKRGQDVALRCDPISGHVSLFWYQQALGQGPEFLTYFQNEAQLDKSGLPSDRFFAERPEGSVSTLKIQRTQQEDSAVYLCASRLGGEPQHFGDGTRLSIL.

The rearrangement joins TRBV5-4 to TRBJ2-7; lacking DNA, the TRBD2 call made by TCRdb goes unchecked. The CDR3 is 16 amino acids. The germline V gene has CDR1 SGHNT and CDR2 YYREEE (reference sequence). The CDR3 reads CASSSKSGTATYEQYF.

The chain is built from TRBV18 and TRBJ2-3. This CDR3 has 15 residues. Germline V gene sequence: CDR1 KGHSH, CDR2 LQKENI. This CDR3 reads CASSPAGGGTDTQYF.

The V call is TRBV24-1, the J call TRBJ2-5; the D call from TCRdb, TRBD1, cannot be confirmed without DNA. Per germline, CDR1 KGHDR and CDR2 SFDVKD. The CDR3 runs to 17 residues. CDR3 loop: CATSDAAPTDPGETQYF.

The rearrangement links TRBV29-1 to TRBJ2-3; TCRdb selects TRBD1, and the lack of DNA leaves this call unchecked. The CDR3 length is 14 residues. Per the germline V gene, CDR1 is SQVTM and CDR2 is ANQGSEA. The CDR3 region is CSVEGQGMVDTQYF.

The chain is built from TRBV6-1 and TRBJ2-7; TCRdb picks TRBD1, but there is no DNA to check that call. The CDR3 sequence is 13 residues long. CDR1 is MNHNS and CDR2 is SASEGT in the germline V gene. The CDR3 sequence: CASRFQGTYEQYF.

The chain carries TRBV29-1 and TRBJ2-1; the D call from TCRdb, TRBD1, cannot be confirmed without DNA. The CDR3 sequence is 14 residues long. Per germline, CDR1 SQVTM and CDR2 ANQGSEA. This CDR3 reads CSVDGTSSYNEQFF.

This chain links TRBV11-2 with TRBJ1-6; absent DNA, TCRdb's TRBD1 call cannot be checked. CDR3 length: 14 amino acids. Germline CDR1 is SGHAT and CDR2 is FQNNGV. The CDR3 reads CASSGGSKNSPLHF. Drawing the rest from reference TRBV11-2 and TRBJ1-6, the complete variable domain is EAGVAQSPRYKIIEKRQSVAFWCNPISGHATLYWYQQILGQGPKLLIQFQNNGVVDDSQLPKDRFSAERLKGVDSTLKIQPAKLEDSAVYLCASSGGSKNSPLHFGNGTRLTVT.

V gene TRBV5-1 combines with J gene TRBJ2-1. CDR1 and CDR2 from the germline V gene are SGHRS and YFSETQ. The CDR3 runs 15 residues. The CDR3 sequence is CASSLARGRFNEQFF.

The chain is built from TRBV4-1 and TRBJ2-1; the TRBD1 assignment by TCRdb is unverifiable without DNA. CDR1 and CDR2 from the germline V gene are MGHRA and YSYEKL. The CDR3 is made up of 16 amino acids. The chain's CDR3 is CASSQDLQGVIGEQFF.

The chain joins TRBV5-1 to TRBJ2-3; TCRdb's D gene call, TRBD2, goes unchecked for lack of DNA. Germline-derived CDR1 and CDR2 are SGHRS and YFSETQ. The CDR3 covers 15 residues. The CDR3 region is CASSYSTSGGDTQYF.

J is TRBJ2-7 and V is TRBV30; TCRdb selects TRBD1, and the lack of DNA leaves this call unchecked. Germline loops: CDR1 GTSNPN, CDR2 SVGIG (reference sequence). This CDR3 has 13 residues. This CDR3 reads CAWSTSGGYEQYF.

The chain joins TRBV5-1 to TRBJ1-1; without DNA, the TCRdb call of TRBD1 cannot be checked. Germline V gives CDR1 SGHRS, CDR2 YFSETQ. The CDR3 length is 14 residues. CDR3 residues: CASDPGGMNTEAFF. Filled out from reference TRBV5-1 and TRBJ1-1, the complete variable domain reads KAGVTQTPRYLIKTRGQQVTLSCSPISGHRSVSWYQQTPGQGLQFLFEYFSETQRNKGNFPGRFSGRQFSNSRSEMNVSTLELGDSALYLCASDPGGMNTEAFFGQGTRLTVV.

The rearrangement joins TRBV5-1 to TRBJ1-5. Germline V gene sequence: CDR1 SGHRS, CDR2 YFSETQ. This CDR3 has 14 residues. The CDR3 spells CASSPNGENQPQHF.

V and J are TRBV29-1 and TRBJ1-1; TCRdb lists TRBD1, though no DNA is available to test this call. This CDR3 is 15 amino acids long. The V gene's germline CDR1 is SQVTM and CDR2 ANQGSEA. CDR3 sequence reads: CSVFTLTGDNTEAFF.

The chain joins TRBV20-1 to TRBJ1-2; the TCRdb call, TRBD1, lacks DNA for checking. Germline CDR1 DFQATT, CDR2 SNEGSKA (reference sequence). This CDR3 has 12 amino acids. The CDR3 loop is CSAATGDYGYTF.

This chain links TRBV9 with TRBJ2-1; TCRdb picks TRBD1, but there is no DNA to check that call. Germline CDR1 SGDLS, CDR2 YYNGEE. The CDR3 consists of 16 residues. The CDR3 sequence is CASSSDSSPRVNEQFF.

V is TRBV20-1 and J is TRBJ1-4. CDR1 and CDR2 from the germline V gene are DFQATT and SNEGSKA (reference sequence). The CDR3 contains 14 residues. The CDR3 protein is CSARKGTGGEKLFF.

V gene TRBV5-1 combines with J gene TRBJ1-2; TCRdb's D gene call, TRBD1, goes unchecked for lack of DNA. Germline-derived CDR1 and CDR2 are SGHRS and YFSETQ. The CDR3 totals 15 residues. The CDR3 sequence is CASSLRGGGGYGYTF.

The chain has TRBV14 and TRBJ2-2; TCRdb's assignment of TRBD1 cannot be checked, as there is no DNA. Germline CDR1 is SGHDN and CDR2 is FVKESK. The CDR3 is 15 amino acids. The CDR3 here is CASSPRGQATGELFF.

The rearrangement joins TRBV5-1 to TRBJ2-1. There are 15 residues in the CDR3. Looked up from germline, CDR1 is SGHRS and CDR2 is YFSETQ. The CDR3 reads CASSFGGAPYNEQFF.

V is TRBV6-4 and J is TRBJ2-3; with no DNA, the TCRdb D assignment of TRBD2 cannot be verified. CDR1 and CDR2 from the germline V gene are MRHNA and SNTAGT. The CDR3 length is 17 residues. The CDR3 is CASSETPLAGMTDTQYF.

The chain links TRBV7-8 to TRBJ2-3; TCRdb selects TRBD2, and the lack of DNA leaves this call unchecked. Germline V gene data show CDR1 as SGHVS and CDR2 as FQNEAQ. This CDR3 is built from 15 residues. The CDR3 region is CASSQRGGNTDTQYF. The full variable domain, with the rest looked up from reference TRBV7-8 and TRBJ2-3, is GAGVSQSPRYKVAKRGQDVALRCDPISGHVSLFWYQQALGQGPEFLTYFQNEAQLDKSGLPSDRFFAERPEGSVSTLKIQRTQQEDSAVYLCASSQRGGNTDTQYFGPGTRLTVL.

The chain recombines TRBV19 with TRBJ2-1; the TRBD2 assignment by TCRdb is unverifiable without DNA. The CDR3 runs to 14 residues. CDR1 and CDR2 (germline): LNHDA, SQIVND (reference sequence). The CDR3 sequence is CASSMGGNYNEQFF.

The V gene is TRBV20-1, the J gene TRBJ2-1; TCRdb designates TRBD1, a call that cannot be tested without DNA. The CDR3 contains 14 residues. CDR1 DFQATT and CDR2 SNEGSKA come from the germline V gene (reference sequence). This CDR3 is CSARGGAQSNEQFF.

The V gene is TRBV14, the J gene TRBJ1-2. The CDR3 is 12 amino acids. CDR1 is SGHDN, CDR2 FVKESK, per germline. This chain's CDR3 is CASSQVTDGYTF.